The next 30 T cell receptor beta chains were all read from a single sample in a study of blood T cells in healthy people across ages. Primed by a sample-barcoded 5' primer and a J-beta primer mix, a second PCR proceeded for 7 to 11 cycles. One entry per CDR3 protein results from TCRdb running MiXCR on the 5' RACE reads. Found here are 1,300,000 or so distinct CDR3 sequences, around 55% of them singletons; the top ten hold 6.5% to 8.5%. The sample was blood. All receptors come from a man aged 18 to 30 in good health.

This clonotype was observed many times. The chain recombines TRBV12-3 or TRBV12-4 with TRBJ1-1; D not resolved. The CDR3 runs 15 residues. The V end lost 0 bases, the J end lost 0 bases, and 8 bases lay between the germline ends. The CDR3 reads CASSLAVVLNTEAFF. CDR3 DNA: TGTGCCAGCAGTTTAGCGGTAGTTTTGAACACTGAAGCTTTCTTT.

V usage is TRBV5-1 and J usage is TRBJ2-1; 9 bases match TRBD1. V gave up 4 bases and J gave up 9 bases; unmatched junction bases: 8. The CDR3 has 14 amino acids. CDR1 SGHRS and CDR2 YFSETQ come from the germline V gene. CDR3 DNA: TGCGCCAGCAGCCTAAGACAGGGGGAAGGTGAGCAGTTCTTC. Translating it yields CASSLRQGEGEQFF. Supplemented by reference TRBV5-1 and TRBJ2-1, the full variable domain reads KAGVTQTPRYLIKTRGQQVTLSCSPISGHRSVSWYQQTPGQGLQFLFEYFSETQRNKGNFPGRFSGRQFSNSRSEMNVSTLELGDSALYLCASSLRQGEGEQFFGPGTRLTVL.

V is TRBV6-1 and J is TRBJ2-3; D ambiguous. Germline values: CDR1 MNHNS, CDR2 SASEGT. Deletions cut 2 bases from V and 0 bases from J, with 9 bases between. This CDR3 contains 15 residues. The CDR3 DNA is TGTGCCAGCAGTGAATTGGGGTCCAGCACAGATACGCAGTATTTT. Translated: CASSELGSSTDTQYF.

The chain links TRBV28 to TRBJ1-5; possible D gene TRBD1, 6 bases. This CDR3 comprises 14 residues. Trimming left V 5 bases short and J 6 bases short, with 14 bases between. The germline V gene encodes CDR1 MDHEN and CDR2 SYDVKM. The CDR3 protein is CASSPHRDIQPQHF. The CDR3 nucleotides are TGTGCCAGCAGTCCCCACAGGGATATTCAGCCCCAGCATTTT.

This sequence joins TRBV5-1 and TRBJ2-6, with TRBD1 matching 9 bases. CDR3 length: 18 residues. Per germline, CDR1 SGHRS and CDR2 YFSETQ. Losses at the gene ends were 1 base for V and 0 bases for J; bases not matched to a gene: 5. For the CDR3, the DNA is TGCGCCAGCAGCTTGACAGGGGGCTCATCCTCTGGGGCCAACGTCCTGACTTTC. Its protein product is CASSLTGGSSSGANVLTF. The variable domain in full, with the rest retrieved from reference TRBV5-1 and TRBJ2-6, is KAGVTQTPRYLIKTRGQQVTLSCSPISGHRSVSWYQQTPGQGLQFLFEYFSETQRNKGNFPGRFSGRQFSNSRSEMNVSTLELGDSALYLCASSLTGGSSSGANVLTFGAGSRLTVL.

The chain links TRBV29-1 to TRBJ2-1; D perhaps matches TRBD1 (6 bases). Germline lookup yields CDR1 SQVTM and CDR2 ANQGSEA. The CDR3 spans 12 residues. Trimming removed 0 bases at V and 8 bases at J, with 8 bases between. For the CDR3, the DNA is TGCAGCGTTGAAGAAAACAGGGATGAGCAGTTCTTC. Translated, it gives CSVEENRDEQFF.

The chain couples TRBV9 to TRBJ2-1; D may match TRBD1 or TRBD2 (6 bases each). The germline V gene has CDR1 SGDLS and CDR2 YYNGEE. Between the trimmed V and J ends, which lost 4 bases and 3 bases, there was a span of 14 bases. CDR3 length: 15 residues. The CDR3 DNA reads TGTGCCAGCAGCCCCGGGGGCAGGGTCTACAATGAGCAGTTCTTC. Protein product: CASSPGGRVYNEQFF.

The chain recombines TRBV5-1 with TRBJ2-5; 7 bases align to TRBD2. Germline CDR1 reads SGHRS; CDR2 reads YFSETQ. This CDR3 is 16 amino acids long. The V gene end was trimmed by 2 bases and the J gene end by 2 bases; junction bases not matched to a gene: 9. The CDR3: CASSLVLAGEQETQYF. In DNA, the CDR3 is TGCGCCAGCAGCTTAGTACTGGCGGGAGAGCAAGAGACCCAGTACTTC.

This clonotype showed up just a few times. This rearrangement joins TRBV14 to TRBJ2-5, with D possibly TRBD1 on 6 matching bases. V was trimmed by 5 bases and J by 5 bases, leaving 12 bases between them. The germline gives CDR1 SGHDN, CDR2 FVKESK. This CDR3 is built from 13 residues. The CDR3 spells CASSVQGRETQYF. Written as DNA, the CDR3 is TGTGCCAGCAGCGTACAGGGCCGGGAGACCCAGTACTTC.

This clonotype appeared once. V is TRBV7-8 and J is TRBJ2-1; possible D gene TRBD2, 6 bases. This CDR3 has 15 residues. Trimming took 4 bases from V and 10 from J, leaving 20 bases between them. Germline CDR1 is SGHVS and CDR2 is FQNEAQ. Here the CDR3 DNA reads TGTGCCAGCAGCTCTCAACGGGACTCGACCTACGAGCAGTTCTTC. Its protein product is CASSSQRDSTYEQFF. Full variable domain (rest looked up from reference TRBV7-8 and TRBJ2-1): GAGVSQSPRYKVAKRGQDVALRCDPISGHVSLFWYQQALGQGPEFLTYFQNEAQLDKSGLPSDRFFAERPEGSVSTLKIQRTQQEDSAVYLCASSSQRDSTYEQFFGPGTRLTVL.

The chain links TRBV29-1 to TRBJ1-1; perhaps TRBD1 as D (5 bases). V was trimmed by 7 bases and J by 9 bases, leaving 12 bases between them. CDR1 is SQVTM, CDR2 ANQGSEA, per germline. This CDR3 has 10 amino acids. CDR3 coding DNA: TGCAGCGGAATAGGGACGCAAGCTTTCTTT. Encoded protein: CSGIGTQAFF.

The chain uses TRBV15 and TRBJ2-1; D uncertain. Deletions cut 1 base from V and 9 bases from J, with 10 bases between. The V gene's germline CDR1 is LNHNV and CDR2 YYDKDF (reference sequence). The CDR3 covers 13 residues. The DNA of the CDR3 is TGTGCCACCAGCAGAGTCCCGAGGAGTGAGCAGTTCTTC. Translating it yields CATSRVPRSEQFF.

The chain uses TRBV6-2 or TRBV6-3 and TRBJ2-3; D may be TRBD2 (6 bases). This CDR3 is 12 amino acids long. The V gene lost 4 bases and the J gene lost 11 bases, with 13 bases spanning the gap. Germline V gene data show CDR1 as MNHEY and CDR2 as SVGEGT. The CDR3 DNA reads TGTGCCAGCAGTTCCCCCCCCGGGGGGCAGTATTTT. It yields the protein CASSSPPGGQYF.

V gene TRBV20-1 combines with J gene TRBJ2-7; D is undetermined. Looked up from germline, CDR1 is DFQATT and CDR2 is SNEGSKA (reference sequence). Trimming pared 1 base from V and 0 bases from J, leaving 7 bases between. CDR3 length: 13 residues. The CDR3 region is CSARGPDSYEQYF. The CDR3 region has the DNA TGCAGTGCTAGAGGGCCTGACTCCTACGAGCAGTACTTC.

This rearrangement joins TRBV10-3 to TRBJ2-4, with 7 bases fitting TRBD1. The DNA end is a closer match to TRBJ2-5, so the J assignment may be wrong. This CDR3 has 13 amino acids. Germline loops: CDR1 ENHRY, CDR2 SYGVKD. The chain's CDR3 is CASKGRGQETQYF. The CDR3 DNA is TGTGCCAGCAAGGGCAGGGGGCAAGAGACCCAGTACTTC.

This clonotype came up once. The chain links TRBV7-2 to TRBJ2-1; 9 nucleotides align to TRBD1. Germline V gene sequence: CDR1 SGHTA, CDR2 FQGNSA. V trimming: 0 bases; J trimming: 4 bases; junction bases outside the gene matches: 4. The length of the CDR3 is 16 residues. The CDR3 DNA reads TGTGCCAGCAGCTTAGCGTTGGGGACAGGGTACAATGAGCAGTTCTTC. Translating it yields CASSLALGTGYNEQFF.

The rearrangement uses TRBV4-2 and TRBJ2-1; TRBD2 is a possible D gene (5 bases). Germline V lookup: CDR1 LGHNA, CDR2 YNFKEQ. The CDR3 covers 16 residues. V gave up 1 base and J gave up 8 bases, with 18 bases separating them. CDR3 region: CASSQAYSEFVDEQFF. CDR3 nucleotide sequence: TGTGCCAGCAGCCAAGCATATAGCGAGTTCGTCGATGAGCAGTTCTTC.

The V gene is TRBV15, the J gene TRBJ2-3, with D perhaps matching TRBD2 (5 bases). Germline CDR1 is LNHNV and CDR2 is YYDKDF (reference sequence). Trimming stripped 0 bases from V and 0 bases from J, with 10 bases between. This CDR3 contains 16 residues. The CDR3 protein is CATSRDPGGSTDTQYF. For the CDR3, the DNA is TGTGCCACCAGCAGAGACCCCGGCGGGAGCACAGATACGCAGTATTTT.

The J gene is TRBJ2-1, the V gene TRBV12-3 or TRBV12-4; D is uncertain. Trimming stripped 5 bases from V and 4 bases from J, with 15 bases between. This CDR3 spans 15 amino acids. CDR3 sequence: CASSPPPDDYNEQFF. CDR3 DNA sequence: TGTGCCAGCAGTCCCCCACCTGACGATTACAATGAGCAGTTCTTC.

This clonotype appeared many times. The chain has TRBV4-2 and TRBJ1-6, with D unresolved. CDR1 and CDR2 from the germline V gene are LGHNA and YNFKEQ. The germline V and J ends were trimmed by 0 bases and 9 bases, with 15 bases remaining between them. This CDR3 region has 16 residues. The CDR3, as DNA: TGTGCCAGCAGCCAAGATGCTGCCCCAGCCAGTTCACCCCTCCACTTT. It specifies CASSQDAAPASSPLHF.

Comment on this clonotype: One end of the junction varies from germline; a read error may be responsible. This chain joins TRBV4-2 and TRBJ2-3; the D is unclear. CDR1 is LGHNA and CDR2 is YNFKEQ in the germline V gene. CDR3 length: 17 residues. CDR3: CAGSQEGARQNTDTQYF. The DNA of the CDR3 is TGTGCCGGCAGCCAAGAAGGTGCGCGCCAAAACACAGATACGCAGTATTTT.

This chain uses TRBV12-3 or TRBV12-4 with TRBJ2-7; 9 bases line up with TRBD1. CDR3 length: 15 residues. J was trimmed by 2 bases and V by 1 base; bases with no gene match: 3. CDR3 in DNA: TGTGCCAGCAGTTTAGTATGGGACAGGGCCTACGAGCAGTACTTC. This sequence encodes CASSLVWDRAYEQYF.

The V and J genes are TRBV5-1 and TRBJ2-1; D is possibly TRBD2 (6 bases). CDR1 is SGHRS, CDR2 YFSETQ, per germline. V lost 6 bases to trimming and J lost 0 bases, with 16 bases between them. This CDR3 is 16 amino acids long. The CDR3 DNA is TGCGCCAGCACCCTTACAGGAGGGCTCTCCTACAATGAGCAGTTCTTC. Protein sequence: CASTLTGGLSYNEQFF.

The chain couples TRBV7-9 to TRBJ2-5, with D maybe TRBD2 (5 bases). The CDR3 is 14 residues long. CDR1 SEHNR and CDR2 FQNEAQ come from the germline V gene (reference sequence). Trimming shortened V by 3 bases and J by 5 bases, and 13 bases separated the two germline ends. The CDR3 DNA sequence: TGTGCCAGCAGCTTTCCGGGGATCGGGGAGACCCAGTACTTC. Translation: CASSFPGIGETQYF.

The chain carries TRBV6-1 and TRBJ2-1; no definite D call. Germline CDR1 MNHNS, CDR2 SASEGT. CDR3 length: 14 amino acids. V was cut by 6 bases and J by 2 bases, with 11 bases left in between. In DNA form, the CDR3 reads TGTGCCAGCAGCATGCTAGGACCCTACAATGAGCAGTTCTTC. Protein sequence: CASSMLGPYNEQFF.

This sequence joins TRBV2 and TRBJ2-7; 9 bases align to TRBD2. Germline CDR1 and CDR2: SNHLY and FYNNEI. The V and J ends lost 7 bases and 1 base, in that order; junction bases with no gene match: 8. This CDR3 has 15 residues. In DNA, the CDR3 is TGTGCCAGCAAGATAGCGGGAGCGATATCCTACGAGCAGTACTTC. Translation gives CASKIAGAISYEQYF.

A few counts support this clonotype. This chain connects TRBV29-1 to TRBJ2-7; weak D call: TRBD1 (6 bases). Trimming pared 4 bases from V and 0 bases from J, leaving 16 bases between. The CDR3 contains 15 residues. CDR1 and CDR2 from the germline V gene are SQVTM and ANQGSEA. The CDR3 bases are TGCAGCGTTGCATCTGGGGGCAGGATCTCCTACGAGCAGTACTTC. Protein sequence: CSVASGGRISYEQYF.

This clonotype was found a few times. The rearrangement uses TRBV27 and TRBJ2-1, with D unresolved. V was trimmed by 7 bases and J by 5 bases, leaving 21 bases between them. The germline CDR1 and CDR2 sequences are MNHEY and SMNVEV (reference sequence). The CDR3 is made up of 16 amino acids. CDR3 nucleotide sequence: TGTGCCAGCACCCCCATAGGCCCAGTTGAGAACAATGAGCAGTTCTTC. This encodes CASTPIGPVENNEQFF.

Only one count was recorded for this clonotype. CDR3: CASSQGVESYEQYF. The CDR3 nucleotides read TGCGCCAGCAGCCAAGGTGTAGAGTCCTACGAGCAGTACTTC. The chain employs TRBV4-3 and TRBJ2-7; unclear D gene. Germline lookup yields CDR1 LGHNA and CDR2 YSLEER. The V end lost 1 base, the J end lost 1 base, and 8 bases lay between the germline ends. The length of the CDR3 is 14 residues.

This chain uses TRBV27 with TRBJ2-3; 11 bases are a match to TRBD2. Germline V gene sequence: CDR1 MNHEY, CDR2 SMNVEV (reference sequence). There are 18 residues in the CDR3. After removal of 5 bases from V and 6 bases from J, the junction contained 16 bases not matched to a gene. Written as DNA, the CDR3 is TGTGCCAGCAGTCCCCTAGAATCTAGCGGGAGGTTGTTGGATACGCAGTATTTT. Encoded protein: CASSPLESSGRLLDTQYF.